This TCR beta chain was captured by sequencing in a study of identical twins. This clonotype was observed a handful of times. What it recognizes is unknown. The study, taken as a whole, reports: Abundant cord blood beta clonotypes carried fewer insertions; memory repertoires showed none. Invariant populations such as MAIT and iNKT cells could partly muddle zero-insertion analyses.

TCRdb itself ran the 5' RACE reads through MiXCR, one entry per CDR3 protein. The sample records fewer than 350,000 distinct CDR3 sequences, about 8% being singletons. The data also belong to a second study, concerning yellow fever vaccine responses in identical twins.

The material sequenced was memory (CD45RO+) T cells sorted from blood. This clonotype originated in a woman aged 18 to 35 in good health.

Here the CDR3 reads CASSLDLQGNEQFF. The DNA for the CDR3 is TGTGCCAGCAGCTTAGATTTACAGGGGAATGAGCAGTTCTTC. The chain combines TRBV11-3 with TRBJ2-1; 7 positions match TRBD1. Trimming cost V 0 bases and J 7 bases; bases outside gene matches: 3. Germline-derived CDR1 and CDR2 are SGHNT and YENEEA. The CDR3 loop spans 14 amino acids.